The next 18 T cell receptor beta chains were all read from a single sample in a study of shared clonotypes between healthy human individuals. Naive CD8 cells, CD45RO-negative and positively selected for CCR7, excluded terminally differentiated effector memory CD45RA+ cells. TCRdb's copy holds only in-frame clones and misses some; the assay was immunoSEQ multiplex PCR. Of hundreds of thousands of clones listed, 85% to 95% are singletons. The sequencing input was naive CD8+ T cells sorted from blood. Every receptor here comes from a man younger than 45 in good health.

This clone was found once. DNA of the CDR3: TGTGCCAGCATCGAGACAGGGCGGGACCAGCCCCAGCATTTT. It encodes CASIETGRDQPQHF. The V gene is TRBV6-6, the J gene TRBJ1-5, with 7 positions matching TRBD1. The CDR3 has 14 residues. V trimming: 7 bases; J trimming: 7 bases; junction bases outside the gene matches: 10. Germline lookup yields CDR1 MNHNY and CDR2 SVGAGI (reference sequence).

This clone occurred once. A much larger clonotype is one base distant, so this may be a read error. The CDR3 loop is CASSLEVNTEAFF. CDR3 sequence (DNA): TGCGCCAGCAGCTTGGAGGTGAACACTGAAGCTTTCTTT. The chain carries TRBV5-1 and TRBJ1-1; D call uncertain. V lost 0 bases and J lost 0, with 3 bases in between. The CDR3 sequence is 13 residues long. Germline values: CDR1 SGHRS, CDR2 YFSETQ.

The V and J genes are TRBV4-1 and TRBJ1-2, with a possible D match to TRBD1 (5 bases). The V and J ends lost 0 bases and 4 bases respectively, with 18 bases between them. Germline CDR1 reads MGHRA; CDR2 reads YSYEKL. The CDR3 is 17 residues long. The CDR3 loop reads CASSQEPQPGGGYGYTF. The CDR3 DNA reads TGCGCCAGCAGCCAAGAGCCCCAGCCCGGGGGTGGCTATGGCTACACCTTC.

The chain carries TRBV19 and TRBJ2-1; D not resolved. This CDR3 has 12 residues. V was cut by 1 base and J by 8 bases, with 6 bases left in between. From germline, CDR1 is LNHDA and CDR2 SQIVND (reference sequence). In DNA form, the CDR3 reads TGTGCCAGTAGTATAGGGGGTGATGAGCAGTTCTTC. This sequence encodes CASSIGGDEQFF.

The genes are TRBV6-5 and TRBJ2-2; D unclear. Germline CDR1 reads MNHEY; CDR2 reads SVGAGI. The CDR3 totals 12 residues. The V end was cut by 10 bases, the J end by 3 bases, with 9 bases between. The CDR3 loop is CATFTYTGELFF. The DNA for the CDR3 is TGTGCCACCTTTACTTACACCGGGGAGCTGTTTTTT.

The chain is built from TRBV7-6 and TRBJ2-2; D may correspond to TRBD1 or TRBD2 (5 bases each). Germline V CDR1 and CDR2: SGHVS, FNYEAQ. The V end lost 6 bases, the J end lost 4 bases, and 9 bases lay between the germline ends. The CDR3 consists of 13 residues. The CDR3 sequence is CASRGVTTGELFF. CDR3 DNA sequence: TGTGCCAGCAGGGGGGTTACCACCGGGGAGCTGTTTTTT. The entire variable domain, with the rest obtained from reference TRBV7-6 and TRBJ2-2, is as follows: GAGVSQSPRYKVTKRGQDVALRCDPISGHVSLYWYRQALGQGPEFLTYFNYEAQQDKSGLPNDRFSAERPEGSISTLTIQRTEQRDSAMYRCASRGVTTGELFFGEGSRLTVL.

In this sample, this clone turned up once. The CDR3: CASSAIVGNNQPQHF. The CDR3 coding sequence is TGTGCCAGCAGCGCCATTGTGGGCAACAATCAGCCCCAGCATTTT. The chain uses TRBV27 and TRBJ1-5, with D uncertain. The V gene's germline CDR1 is MNHEY and CDR2 SMNVEV (reference sequence). V lost 6 bases and J 3 bases, leaving 15 bases between the germline ends. The CDR3 is made up of 15 amino acids.

The chain links TRBV4-1 to TRBJ2-1, with 7 bases that match TRBD2. Trimming removed 0 bases from V and 4 bases from J; junction bases left unmatched: 9. The CDR3 is 17 residues long. Germline assignment: CDR1 MGHRA and CDR2 YSYEKL. This chain's CDR3 is CASSQDTSSGTYNEQFF. The CDR3 DNA follows: TGCGCCAGCAGCCAAGATACCTCGAGCGGGACTTACAATGAGCAGTTCTTC.

This chain's CDR3 is CASRPWGGELFF. For the CDR3, the DNA is TGTGCCAGCAGGCCGTGGGGCGGGGAGCTGTTTTTT. The gene calls are TRBV27 and TRBJ2-2; D not resolved. The germline CDR1 and CDR2 sequences are MNHEY and SMNVEV (reference sequence). This CDR3 is built from 12 residues. Trimming stripped 6 bases from V and 7 bases from J, with 9 bases between.

CDR3 nucleotides: TGCGCCAGCAGTGATTCGGACTTAAGCTCCTACGAGCAGTACTTC. The encoded protein is CASSDSDLSSYEQYF. This chain connects TRBV10-1 to TRBJ2-7, with TRBD2 as a possible D gene (5 bases). The CDR3 has 15 residues. CDR1 is WNHNN, CDR2 SYGVQD, per germline (reference sequence). Trimming shortened V by 3 bases and J by 0 bases, and 12 bases separated the two germline ends.

This chain joins TRBV11-3 and TRBJ2-1; D not resolved. CDR1 and CDR2 from the germline V gene are SGHNT and YENEEA. Trimming pared 5 bases from V and 10 bases from J, leaving 12 bases between. The CDR3 contains 12 residues. The CDR3 spells CASSHGVKEQFF. The CDR3 DNA sequence: TGTGCCAGCAGCCACGGTGTGAAGGAGCAGTTCTTC. Full variable domain (missing parts from reference TRBV11-3 and TRBJ2-1): EAGVVQSPRYKIIEKKQPVAFWCNPISGHNTLYWYLQNLGQGPELLIRYENEEAVDDSQLPKDRFSAERLKGVDSTLKIQPAELGDSAVYLCASSHGVKEQFFGPGTRLTVL.

This clone appeared a single time. This CDR3 reads CASSLGTNYNEQFF. CDR3 coding DNA: TGTGCCAGCTCCCTGGGGACCAACTACAATGAGCAGTTCTTC. The gene calls are TRBV18 and TRBJ2-1; D might be TRBD1 or TRBD2, each matching 5 bases. Per the germline V gene, CDR1 is KGHSH and CDR2 is LQKENI. V was shortened by 6 bases and J by 3 bases, with 12 bases between the two germline ends. The CDR3 consists of 14 residues. The variable domain in full, completed from reference TRBV18 and TRBJ2-1, reads NAGVMQNPRHLVRRRGQEARLRCSPMKGHSHVYWYRQLPEEGLKFMVYLQKENIIDESGMPKERFSAEFPKEGPSILRIQQVVRGDSAAYFCASSLGTNYNEQFFGPGTRLTVL.

This clone has a single count. The chain links TRBV5-1 to TRBJ2-1; unclear D gene. Per the germline V gene, CDR1 is SGHRS and CDR2 is YFSETQ. The CDR3 has 16 amino acids. V lost 0 bases, J lost 5 bases, and 15 bases lay in between. The CDR3 DNA follows: TGCGCCAGCAGCTTGGACCCCGCACGCGGCCACAATGAGCAGTTCTTC. The encoded protein is CASSLDPARGHNEQFF.

CDR3: CASSMGLAGENEQYF. The CDR3 nucleotides are TGTGCCAGTAGTATGGGTCTAGCGGGAGAAAACGAGCAGTACTTC. This sequence joins TRBV19 and TRBJ2-7; 10 bases are a match to TRBD2. Unmatched junction bases numbered 7, after V lost 3 bases and J lost 5 bases. There are 15 residues in the CDR3. The germline V gene has CDR1 LNHDA and CDR2 SQIVND (reference sequence).

This CDR3 reads CASSILPGQAYEQYF. The CDR3, as DNA: TGTGCCAGTAGTATCCTCCCGGGACAGGCGTACGAGCAGTACTTC. The chain links TRBV19 to TRBJ2-7; 8 bases are a match to TRBD1. J lost 4 bases, V lost 3 bases, and 8 bases had no gene match. CDR3 length equals 15 residues. The V gene's germline CDR1 is LNHDA and CDR2 SQIVND (reference sequence).

The genes are TRBV6-1 and TRBJ1-1, with 9 bases matching TRBD1. The ends lost 6 bases at V and 5 bases at J; junction bases unmatched: 7. The CDR3 is 14 amino acids. CDR1 is MNHNS, CDR2 SASEGT, per germline. CDR3 residues: CASRHRGRGTEAFF. In DNA, the CDR3 is TGTGCCAGCAGGCACAGGGGGCGTGGAACTGAAGCTTTCTTT.

The rearrangement uses TRBV19 and TRBJ2-1, with D tentatively TRBD1 (5 bases). The CDR3 totals 17 residues. Germline CDR1 is LNHDA and CDR2 is SQIVND (reference sequence). The V gene lost 5 bases and the J gene lost 0 bases, with 17 bases spanning the gap. CDR3 in DNA: TGTGCCAGTAGTGCCCTGGGGCACAAAAGCTCCTACAATGAGCAGTTCTTC. Protein product: CASSALGHKSSYNEQFF.

The rearrangement links TRBV25-1 to TRBJ2-1; D might be TRBD1 (6 bases). V was clipped by 6 bases and J by 8 bases, with 11 bases between them. The CDR3 consists of 12 residues. From germline, CDR1 is MGHDK and CDR2 SYGVNS. CDR3 sequence reads: CASSQGTHEQFF. The CDR3 coding sequence is TGTGCCAGCAGCCAGGGGACCCATGAGCAGTTCTTC.